Shown below are 31 T cell receptor beta chains from a single sample sequenced in a study of blood T cell repertoires in COVID-19. Measured with immunoSEQ multiplex PCR; TCRdb has only the in-frame clones, and not every one. The table shows 350,000 or so clones, with about 86% occurring only once. Sequencing input: PBMCs or T cells enriched from blood (not recorded which). The receptors shown here come from a woman between 35 and 50 years old with acute COVID-19.

This chain joins TRBV6-2 or TRBV6-3 and TRBJ1-5; D perhaps matches TRBD1 (6 bases). CDR3 length: 15 residues. Trimming shortened V by 6 bases and J by 0 bases, and 12 bases separated the two germline ends. In germline, CDR1 is MNHEY, CDR2 SVGEGT. This CDR3 reads CASSRTVNSNQPQHF. The CDR3, as DNA: TGTGCCAGCAGCCGGACAGTTAATAGCAATCAGCCCCAGCATTTT.

The V and J genes are TRBV6-2 or TRBV6-3 and TRBJ2-7; 8 positions agree with TRBD2. Germline V lookup: CDR1 MNHEY, CDR2 SVGEGT. Losses at the gene ends were 2 bases for V and 3 bases for J; bases not matched to a gene: 12. The CDR3 is 17 residues long. CDR3 sequence reads: CASSYQRRSGGSYEQYF. The CDR3 bases are TGTGCCAGCAGTTACCAAAGGAGGAGCGGGGGAAGCTACGAGCAGTACTTC.

This chain links TRBV29-1 with TRBJ2-2; D is uncertain. Germline V lookup: CDR1 SQVTM, CDR2 ANQGSEA. The CDR3 has 11 residues. V lost 6 bases, J lost 2 bases, and 4 bases lay in between. CDR3 DNA sequence: TGCAGCGTGGCCAACACCGGGGAGCTGTTTTTT. This translates into CSVANTGELFF.

The CDR3 sequence: CASMREGWGDGTQYF. Written as DNA, the CDR3 is TGCGCCAGCATGCGAGAGGGATGGGGTGATGGGACCCAGTACTTC. This sequence joins TRBV5-1 and TRBJ2-5; a weak D match, TRBD2 (5 bases). CDR1 is SGHRS, CDR2 YFSETQ, per germline. The CDR3 extends over 15 amino acids. V was shortened by 6 bases and J by 7 bases, with 22 bases between the two germline ends.

J is TRBJ2-7 and V is TRBV27; 7 bases map to TRBD1. The germline CDR1 and CDR2 sequences are MNHEY and SMNVEV (reference sequence). The junction had 2 bases not matched to a gene; V was cut back by 3 bases and J by 0 bases. This CDR3 has 14 amino acids. The CDR3 reads CASSLTGLSYEQYF. CDR3 nucleotide sequence: TGTGCCAGCAGTTTGACAGGGCTCTCCTACGAGCAGTACTTC.

The V call is TRBV6-5, the J call TRBJ2-2, with TRBD1 identical over 7 bases. The CDR3 length is 14 residues. Germline CDR1 reads MNHEY; CDR2 reads SVGAGI. V lost 7 bases to trimming and J lost 4 bases; unmatched junction nucleotides: 6. CDR3 sequence reads: CASKRDSATGELFF. The CDR3 DNA follows: TGTGCCAGCAAACGGGACAGTGCCACCGGGGAGCTGTTTTTT.

The gene calls are TRBV3-1 (or the pseudogene TRBV3-2) and TRBJ2-7; 16 nucleotides agree with TRBD2. CDR1 and CDR2 from the germline V gene are LGHDT and YNNKEL (reference sequence). CDR3 length equals 17 residues. Germline trimming cut 3 bases from V and 7 bases from J; bases unmatched to any gene: 9. CDR3 nucleotides: TGTGCCAGCAGCCACTCCGGGACTAGCGGGGGGGCGGGTGAGCAGTACTTC. Its protein product is CASSHSGTSGGAGEQYF.

The rearrangement joins TRBV3-1 (or the pseudogene TRBV3-2) to TRBJ2-7; 14 positions match TRBD2. Germline values: CDR1 LGHDT, CDR2 YNNKEL (reference sequence). V lost 3 bases to trimming and J lost 4 bases; unmatched junction nucleotides: 11. The CDR3 spans 18 residues. The CDR3 protein is CASSHRLAGGRLHYEQYF. In nucleotides, the CDR3 is TGTGCCAGCAGCCACAGACTAGCGGGGGGGCGTCTTCATTACGAGCAGTACTTC.

The chain uses TRBV5-1 and TRBJ2-2, with D perhaps TRBD2 (6 bases). Germline CDR1 reads SGHRS; CDR2 reads YFSETQ. This CDR3 is built from 16 residues. Trimming took 1 base from V and 5 from J, leaving 15 bases between them. In nucleotides, the CDR3 is TGCGCCAGCAGCTTGTCCCCCAAAAGCGGGACCGGGGAGCTGTTTTTT. It encodes CASSLSPKSGTGELFF.

CDR3 protein: CAISDSIGAGGEQFF. In DNA, the CDR3 is TGTGCCATCAGTGACTCCATAGGAGCGGGGGGTGAGCAGTTCTTC. This chain links TRBV10-3 with TRBJ2-1, with 9 bases fitting TRBD2. V dropped 3 bases and J dropped 9; count of bases not matched to a gene: 9. Germline lookup yields CDR1 ENHRY and CDR2 SYGVKD. The CDR3 runs to 15 residues.

The CDR3 coding sequence is TGTGCCAGCAGCTTAGAGTGGCGGGGGTACAATGAGCAGTTCTTC. This gives the protein CASSLEWRGYNEQFF. V and J are TRBV11-2 and TRBJ2-1; 7 nucleotides agree with TRBD2. J lost 4 bases, V lost 0 bases, and 3 bases had no gene match. This CDR3 has 15 residues. Germline V gene sequence: CDR1 SGHAT, CDR2 FQNNGV.

The V and J genes are TRBV4-3 and TRBJ1-5, with 7 bases matching TRBD1. The germline gives CDR1 LGHNA, CDR2 YSLEER. The CDR3 sequence is 16 residues long. The ends lost 0 bases at V and 7 bases at J; junction bases unmatched: 9. The CDR3 region has the DNA TGCGCCAGCAGCCAAGAAGTAGTAGGGGGCCAGCAGCCCCAGCATTTT. Protein: CASSQEVVGGQQPQHF.

The chain carries TRBV7-8 and TRBJ1-1; 7 nucleotides match TRBD1. CDR3 length equals 15 residues. V trimming: 5 bases; J trimming: 1 base; junction bases outside the gene matches: 7. Per germline, CDR1 SGHVS and CDR2 FQNEAQ. The CDR3 bases are TGTGCCAGCAGCCCGAGGGGGCACGGGAACACTGAAGCTTTCTTT. Translation gives CASSPRGHGNTEAFF.

The chain uses TRBV5-1 and TRBJ2-2; weak D call: TRBD2 (6 bases). In germline, CDR1 is SGHRS, CDR2 YFSETQ. CDR3 length: 15 amino acids. Trimming took off 0 bases at V and 4 bases at J, with 10 bases between the two ends. CDR3 sequence reads: CASSLAGDSTGELFF. The CDR3 DNA follows: TGCGCCAGCAGCTTGGCGGGAGATTCCACCGGGGAGCTGTTTTTT.

The chain links TRBV19 to TRBJ2-7, with TRBD2 matching 9 bases. After removal of 3 bases from V and 2 bases from J, the junction contained 5 bases not matched to a gene. The CDR3 is made up of 15 amino acids. Germline V gene lookup returns CDR1 LNHDA and CDR2 SQIVND (reference sequence). The CDR3 region is CASSISTSGPYEQYF. The DNA for the CDR3 is TGTGCCAGTAGTATCAGTACTAGCGGGCCCTACGAGCAGTACTTC.

The chain is built from TRBV6-2 or TRBV6-3 and TRBJ2-1; D is uncertain. CDR1 is MNHEY and CDR2 is SVGEGT in the germline V gene. V lost 2 bases and J lost 6, with 8 bases in between. The CDR3 is 13 amino acids. CDR3 DNA: TGTGCCAGCAGTTACCAGGAAACCAATGAGCAGTTCTTC. Protein sequence: CASSYQETNEQFF.

The chain couples TRBV4-3 to TRBJ2-2; TRBD1 matches 7 bases. Germline lookup yields CDR1 LGHNA and CDR2 YSLEER. CDR3 size: 15 residues. The J segment lost 0 bases and the V segment lost 8 bases, leaving 6 bases of the junction unmatched. The CDR3 sequence: CASRTGTANTGELFF. CDR3 bases: TGCGCCAGCCGGACCGGGACAGCGAACACCGGGGAGCTGTTTTTT.

The V call is TRBV7-8, the J call TRBJ2-2, with a tentative D call TRBD1 (5 bases). The CDR3 totals 15 residues. The germline CDR1 and CDR2 sequences are SGHVS and FQNEAQ. The V and J ends lost 2 bases and 4 bases respectively, with 11 bases between them. The CDR3 bases are TGTGCCAGCAGCTTAAAGGGGCGCGTCACCGGGGAGCTGTTTTTT. Translating it yields CASSLKGRVTGELFF.

This clone showed up just once. The chain has TRBV2 and TRBJ1-2, with D perhaps matching TRBD1 (6 bases). CDR1 is SNHLY, CDR2 FYNNEI, per germline. Trimming left V 3 bases short and J 2 bases short, with 10 bases between. CDR3 size: 14 residues. Written as DNA, the CDR3 is TGTGCCAGCAGTGACTTACAGGGCAACTATGGCTACACCTTC. It is translated as CASSDLQGNYGYTF.

This clone was seen just once. The J gene is TRBJ1-3, the V gene TRBV6-5; D is perhaps TRBD1 (6 bases). Trimming pared 0 bases from V and 4 bases from J, leaving 10 bases between. This CDR3 has 15 amino acids. Germline-derived CDR1 and CDR2 are MNHEY and SVGAGI. The chain's CDR3 is CASSYSRGHGNTIYF. CDR3 sequence (DNA): TGTGCCAGCAGTTACTCGCGGGGGCACGGAAACACCATATATTTT.

J is TRBJ1-6 and V is TRBV7-2; the D is unclear. Between the trimmed V and J ends, which lost 7 bases and 1 base, there was a span of 11 bases. CDR3 length equals 15 residues. Germline V lookup: CDR1 SGHTA, CDR2 FQGNSA. The CDR3 sequence: CASTPDSSYNSPLHF. CDR3 DNA sequence: TGTGCCAGCACCCCCGACTCTTCCTATAATTCACCCCTCCACTTT.

As regards this clone: The DNA is omitted, as the CDR3 cannot be located on it reliably, and the CDR3 follows TCRdb's listing. This chain uses TRBV21-1 with TRBJ1-6; the table's TRBD1 call for D was not verified on the DNA. TRBV21-1 is deemed a pseudogene. The CDR3 has 15 amino acids, counting both end residues. The CDR3 spells CASSKVGTGASPLHF.

This clone has a handful of counts. The chain has TRBV3-1 (or the pseudogene TRBV3-2) and TRBJ2-2, with a possible D match to TRBD2 (5 bases). This CDR3 contains 13 residues. V was pared by 3 bases and J by 5 bases, with 7 bases between. CDR1 and CDR2 (germline): LGHDT, YNNKEL (reference sequence). The CDR3 sequence is CASSHPGTGELFF. Here the CDR3 DNA reads TGTGCCAGCAGCCACCCGGGAACCGGGGAGCTGTTTTTT.

The genes are TRBV11-2 and TRBJ2-5; D perhaps matches TRBD2 (7 bases). This CDR3 is built from 17 residues. CDR1 and CDR2 (germline): SGHAT, FQNNGV. V gave up 7 bases and J gave up 4 bases, with 25 bases separating them. CDR3 nucleotides: TGTGCCAGCACCCCTGAGGGGGGGGGTGTATTCAGAGAGACCCAGTACTTC. This encodes CASTPEGGGVFRETQYF.

The chain uses TRBV28 and TRBJ2-2; perhaps TRBD1 as D (6 bases). This CDR3 comprises 14 residues. V lost 6 bases and J 0 bases, leaving 8 bases between the germline ends. Looked up from germline, CDR1 is MDHEN and CDR2 is SYDVKM. In nucleotides, the CDR3 is TGTGCCAGCAGAGGACAGTCGAACACCGGGGAGCTGTTTTTT. Translated: CASRGQSNTGELFF.

This chain uses TRBV19 with TRBJ1-3, with D tentatively TRBD1 (6 bases). The CDR3 has 15 amino acids. In germline, CDR1 is LNHDA, CDR2 SQIVND (reference sequence). V dropped 11 bases and J dropped 2 bases, with 19 bases sitting between them. CDR3 amino acids: CASSTGSSTGNTIYF. The CDR3 coding sequence is TGTGCCTCCTCCACAGGGTCTTCTACTGGAAACACCATATATTTT.

The rearrangement uses TRBV28 and TRBJ2-7; D is unclear. With 5 bases removed from V and 3 bases from J, the gap between germline ends came to 23 bases. Germline CDR1 MDHEN, CDR2 SYDVKM. CDR3 length equals 17 residues. In nucleotides, the CDR3 is TGTGCCAGCAGTCCGCTGATCGGTTCCGCTAAAGACTACGAGCAGTACTTC. It yields the protein CASSPLIGSAKDYEQYF.

The genes are TRBV27 and TRBJ1-2; 12 bases agree with TRBD1. Germline-derived CDR1 and CDR2 are MNHEY and SMNVEV (reference sequence). The CDR3 runs 15 residues. After removal of 6 bases from V and 5 bases from J, the junction contained 7 bases not matched to a gene. In nucleotides, the CDR3 is TGTGCCAGCAGATTAGGGACAGGGGGCCGGTATGGCTACACCTTC. Translation gives CASRLGTGGRYGYTF.

The CDR3 region has the DNA TGTGCCAGCAGTTTATACGCGGGCCGGGGTACCGGGGAGCTGTTTTTT. It is translated as CASSLYAGRGTGELFF. The genes are TRBV27 and TRBJ2-2; weak D call: TRBD2 (5 bases). The CDR3 has 16 amino acids. CDR1 and CDR2 from the germline V gene are MNHEY and SMNVEV (reference sequence). V was cut by 1 base and J by 5 bases, with 14 bases left in between.

This chain uses TRBV7-9 with TRBJ2-1; D perhaps matches TRBD2 (6 bases). CDR1 and CDR2 from the germline V gene are SEHNR and FQNEAQ (reference sequence). Trimming left V 5 bases short and J 4 bases short, with 18 bases between. The CDR3 covers 16 residues. CDR3 amino acids: CASSRYGSGEYNEQFF. CDR3 nucleotide sequence: TGTGCCAGCAGCAGATATGGTAGCGGAGAATACAATGAGCAGTTCTTC. Full variable domain (outside the CDR3, taken from reference TRBV7-9 and TRBJ2-1): DTGVSQNPRHKITKRGQNVTFRCDPISEHNRLYWYRQTLGQGPEFLTYFQNEAQLEKSRLLSDRFSAERPKGSFSTLEIQRTEQGDSAMYLCASSRYGSGEYNEQFFGPGTRLTVL.

V gene TRBV11-2 combines with J gene TRBJ2-7; 10 positions agree with TRBD2. The trim removed 5 bases at V and 0 bases at J, leaving 1 base unmatched. Germline V gives CDR1 SGHAT, CDR2 FQNNGV. The CDR3 runs to 14 residues. In DNA form, the CDR3 reads TGTGCCAGCAGCCCTAGCGGGGGCTCCTACGAGCAGTACTTC. Amino acid sequence: CASSPSGGSYEQYF.